This T cell receptor (beta chain) was documented in a study of PD-1 blockade in classical Hodgkin lymphoma (dated by TCRdb to about 2020). Some background on the complete study: Nivolumab dosing was 3 mg/kg intravenously every 2 weeks, continuing until either disease progression or unacceptable toxicity. The study used CyTOF and TCR beta sequencing to define a peripheral blood immune signature of response to PD-1 blockade in classical Hodgkin lymphoma. The paper's findings and limits, for the study overall: The study covered only a single clinical trial cohort, and the causes of the repertoire differences, possibly disease activity or prior therapy, were still not defined. Trial patients achieving complete response had baseline diversity similar to newly diagnosed patients, whereas partial responders and progressors had significantly lower diversity. Baseline TCR diversity was reported to be lower in newly diagnosed patients than in healthy donors, and even lower in relapsed/refractory patients. CD4+ but not CD8+ TCR diversity rose significantly by C4D1 (p=0.0027 vs p=0.16), most apparent in complete responders (p=0.02). Lower diversity was seen in patients whose nivolumab began less than 1 year after ASCT, and these patients were left out of later analyses so that immune reconstitution would not confound the results.

This specimen's time point label, per the study, means: cycle 4 day 1 (C4D1), after 5 to 7 weeks of nivolumab. Every trial patient had relapsed following autologous stem cell transplantation, and prior brentuximab vedotin exposure was what differed among cohorts A, B and C. Magnetic negative selection with a Miltenyi CD4+ T cell isolation kit was used to purify CD4+ T cells from thawed PBMCs. The trial cohort was composed of 56 patients with relapsed/refractory classical Hodgkin lymphoma, for whom complete response, partial response or progressive disease was recorded as best overall response. Single-agent nivolumab was administered to trial patients in the multi-cohort phase II CheckMate 205 trial. An independent review committee assessed best overall response using the 2007 International Working Group response criteria. PBMCs from the trial were collected at three points: immediately before nivolumab initiation (C1D1), and during therapy at cycle 2 day 1 and cycle 4 day 1. Peripheral blood was collected in 8 mL Vacutainer Cell Preparation Tubes, from which PBMCs were isolated by centrifugation and then cryopreserved. Purified CD4+ and CD8+ fractions were prepared only for cases in which an additional PBMC sample was available. Magnetically labelled cells were depleted on LS columns in a quadroMACS separator, and the flow-through was collected as the purified fraction.

As regards this clone: It has no known antigen specificity. No much larger clone is present one base from it, and per-base qualities are unavailable.

The Qiagen DNeasy kit was used to extract genomic DNA both from unsorted PBMCs and from the negatively selected CD4+ and CD8+ fractions. Amplification of TCR beta CDR3 regions was done by immunoSEQ multiplex PCR with primers that anneal to V and J segments. A synthetic immune receptor repertoire was used to minimize amplification bias, and any remaining bias was removed computationally after sequencing. The authors processed their data as follows. Custom Python scripts were used to quantify repertoire diversity as the Shannon entropy index. Unsorted, CD4+ and CD8+ repertoires were examined separately, except in combined analyses, for which CD4+ and CD8+ sequences were merged in silico. Clonal expansion was defined as a frequency increase of at least 2-fold after treatment compared with C1D1, and clones undetected at baseline were assigned a pseudocount of 0.5. Singleton clones were defined as clones with 0 or 1 copy at C1D1, and non-singleton clones were defined as clones with 2 or more copies. Clones expanded in unsorted samples were labelled as CD4+, CD8+ or unknown by matching protein sequences in sorted samples from the same patient. Wilcoxon tests on paired samples were used to test diversity changes from C1D1 to C4D1. Drawn from immuneACCESS, this table holds only the in-frame rearrangements with V and J called that TCRdb kept. Clones are partly lost; checked studies trace under half to an unresolved V gene and leave the rest unexplained. For V, J and clone size, that table is used; D and trimming come from the DNA. This sample lists tens of thousands of clones; roughly 90% were detected once. About 0.31% of the sample lies in the top ten.

From the cysteine up to the phenylalanine, the CDR3 has a length of 12 residues. The kept DNA is CDR3 alone, 36 bases in frame from the first base. V and J are truncated by 1 base and 5 bases respectively, leaving an intervening sequence of 3 bases. The germline V gene gives CDR1 as MNHNS and CDR2 as SASEGT. The sequence links TRBV6-1 to TRBJ1-5; the D gene is unclear. The receptor was isolated from a human donor with classical Hodgkin lymphoma. This material consisted of CD4+ T cells from blood, taken before the fourth cycle of nivolumab. The base sequence is TGTGCCAGCAGTGAAGGAGATCAGCCCCAGCATTTT. Its translation reads: CASSEGDQPQHF.